The present T cell receptor (beta chain) was sequenced within a study of OX40 agonist ivuxolimab in advanced cancers. General notes on the study: Ivuxolimab, which targeted the costimulatory receptor OX40 (CD134), was an agonistic, fully human IgG2 monoclonal antibody. Among the 50 to 55 dose-escalation patients, around 20 had hepatocellular carcinoma, approximately 15 melanoma, 9 renal cell carcinoma and 9 head and neck cancer. The paper reports the monotherapy dose-escalation portion (N of about 50 patients) of the phase I ivuxolimab trial. Intravenous ivuxolimab was administered to patients every 2 weeks at six dose levels: 0.01, 0.1, 0.3, 1.5, 3 and 10 mg/kg. In the dose-escalation cohort, 70% to 85% of patients were male, and the mean age was roughly 60 years with a range of roughly 20 to 79. Peripheral TCRbeta sequencing aimed to test whether ivuxolimab altered TCR sequence diversity and caused clonal T-cell expansion. Prior anti-PD-1, anti-PD-L1 or anti-CTLA-4 therapy was permitted, and roughly two fifths of dose-escalation patients had received checkpoint inhibitors. Partial responses were achieved by three dose-escalation patients, of whom one had hepatocellular carcinoma and two had cutaneous melanoma. On the study overall, not on this receptor specifically: Low levels of normalized T-cell clonal expansion were also seen in some patients who did not respond. After ivuxolimab, CD8+ T cells had more expanded clones than CD4+ T cells on average. At doses of 0.1 to 3.0 mg/kg, clonal expansion of both CD4+ and CD8+ T cells in blood was seen between baseline and week 6. In partial responders in the 0.1-3.0 mg/kg groups, normalized peripheral clonal expansion was found to be among the lowest, especially among CD8+ T cells. Which antigens the clonally expanded peripheral T cells were specific for was not determined.

As for this clone: No antigen is known for it. Per-nucleotide qualities are absent, and no much larger clonotype sits a single base away.

Genomic DNA was isolated from the sorted cells so that the TCRbeta CDR3 region could be sequenced. TCRbeta CDR3 regions were sequenced using the immunoSEQ Assay. As stored in TCRdb, this immuneACCESS dataset retains in-frame rearrangements with V and J assigned. A fraction of the clones does not appear; measured against another copy, unresolved V genes explain less than half of the discrepancy, and the remainder lacks a known reason. This sample comprises roughly 92,000 clones, around 90% of them detected only once. 0.65% to 0.85% of the sample lies in the top ten. Patients with autoimmune disease history or receiving systemic immunosuppression were excluded from the trial. Peripheral blood for TCR sequencing was collected from all dose cohorts at baseline, on cycle 4 day 1, and on cycle 7 day 1. Samples were obtained from an open-label, multicenter, first-in-human phase I dose-escalation trial of ivuxolimab. The trial enrolled adults with locally advanced or metastatic head and neck squamous cell, hepatocellular, melanoma or renal cell carcinoma. Before TCR sequencing, CD4+ and CD8+ T cells were separately sorted from peripheral blood.

Looking up the germline V gene (reference sequence) yields CDR1 SEHNR and CDR2 FQNEAQ. The cysteine opens and the phenylalanine closes a CDR3 of 15 amino acids. The CDR3 DNA has 45 bases and is translated from base 1. Trimming costs V 5 bases and J 4 bases, and their ends lie 17 bases apart. Recombination linked TRBV7-9 to TRBJ1-2; TRBD1 might be the D gene, on 5 matching bases. The sequence was obtained from an adult with an advanced solid tumor such as melanoma, head and neck, liver or kidney cancer. The input for sequencing was CD4+ or CD8+ T cells sorted from blood, taken in a trial of the OX40 agonist ivuxolimab. CDR3 reads: CASSPPRGASYGYTF. The sequence in DNA is TGTGCCAGCAGCCCCCCAAGGGGCGCCAGCTATGGCTACACCTTC.